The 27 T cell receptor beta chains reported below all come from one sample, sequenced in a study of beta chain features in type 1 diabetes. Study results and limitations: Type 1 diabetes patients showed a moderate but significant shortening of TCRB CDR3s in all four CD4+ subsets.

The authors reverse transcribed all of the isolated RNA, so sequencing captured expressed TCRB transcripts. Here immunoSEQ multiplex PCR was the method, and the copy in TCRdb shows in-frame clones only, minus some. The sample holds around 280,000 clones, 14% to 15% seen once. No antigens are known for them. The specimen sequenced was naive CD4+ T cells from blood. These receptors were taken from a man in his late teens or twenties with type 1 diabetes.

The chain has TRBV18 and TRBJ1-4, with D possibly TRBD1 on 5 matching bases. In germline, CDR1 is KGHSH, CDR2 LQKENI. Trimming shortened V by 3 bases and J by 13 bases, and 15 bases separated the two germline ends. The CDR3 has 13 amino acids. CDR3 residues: CASSPSGLPGLFF. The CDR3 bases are TGTGCCAGCTCACCCTCAGGGCTCCCCGGACTGTTTTTT.

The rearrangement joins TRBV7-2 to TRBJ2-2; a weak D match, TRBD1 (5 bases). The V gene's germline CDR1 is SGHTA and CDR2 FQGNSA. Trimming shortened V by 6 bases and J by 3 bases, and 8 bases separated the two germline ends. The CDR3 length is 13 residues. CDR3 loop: CASREQDTGELFF. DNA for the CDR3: TGTGCCAGCAGAGAACAGGACACCGGGGAGCTGTTTTTT.

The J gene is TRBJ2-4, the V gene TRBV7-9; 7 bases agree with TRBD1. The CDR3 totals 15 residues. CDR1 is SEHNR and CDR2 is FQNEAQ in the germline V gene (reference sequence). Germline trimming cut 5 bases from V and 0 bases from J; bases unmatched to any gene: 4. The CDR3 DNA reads TGTGCCAGCAGCGACAGGGATGTAGCCAAAAACATTCAGTACTTC. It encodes CASSDRDVAKNIQYF.

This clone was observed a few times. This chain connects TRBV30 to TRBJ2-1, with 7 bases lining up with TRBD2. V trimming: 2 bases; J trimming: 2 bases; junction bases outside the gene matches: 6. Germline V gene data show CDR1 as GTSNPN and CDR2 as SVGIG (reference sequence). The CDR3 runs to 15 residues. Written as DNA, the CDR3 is TGTGCCTGGAGTATTACCGGGACTACCTACAATGAGCAGTTCTTC. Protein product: CAWSITGTTYNEQFF.

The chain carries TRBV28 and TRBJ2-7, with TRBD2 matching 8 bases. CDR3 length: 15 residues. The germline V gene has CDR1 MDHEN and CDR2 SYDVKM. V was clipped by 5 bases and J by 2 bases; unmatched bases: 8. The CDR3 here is CASSTSGGGTYEQYF. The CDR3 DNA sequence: TGTGCCAGCAGTACCTCCGGGGGGGGCACCTACGAGCAGTACTTC.

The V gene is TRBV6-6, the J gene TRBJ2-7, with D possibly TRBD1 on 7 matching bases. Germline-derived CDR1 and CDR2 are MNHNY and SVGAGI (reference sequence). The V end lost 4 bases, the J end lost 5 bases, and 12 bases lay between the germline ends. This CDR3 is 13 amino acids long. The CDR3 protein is CASSSGGWNEQYF. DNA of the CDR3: TGTGCCAGCAGTTCAGGGGGGTGGAACGAGCAGTACTTC.

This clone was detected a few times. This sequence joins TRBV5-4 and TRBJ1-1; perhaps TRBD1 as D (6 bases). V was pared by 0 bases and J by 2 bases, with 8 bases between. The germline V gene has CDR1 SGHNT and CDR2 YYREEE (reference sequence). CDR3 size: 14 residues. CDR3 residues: CASSLGTANTEAFF. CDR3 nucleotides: TGTGCCAGCAGCTTGGGGACAGCTAACACTGAAGCTTTCTTT.

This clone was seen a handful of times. The CDR3 here is CASSPRSEQFF. CDR3 sequence (DNA): TGTGCCAGCAGCCCTAGGAGTGAGCAGTTCTTC. This chain uses TRBV11-2 with TRBJ2-1, with D uncertain. The CDR3 is made up of 11 amino acids. From germline, CDR1 is SGHAT and CDR2 FQNNGV. The V gene lost 5 bases and the J gene lost 9 bases, with 8 bases spanning the gap.

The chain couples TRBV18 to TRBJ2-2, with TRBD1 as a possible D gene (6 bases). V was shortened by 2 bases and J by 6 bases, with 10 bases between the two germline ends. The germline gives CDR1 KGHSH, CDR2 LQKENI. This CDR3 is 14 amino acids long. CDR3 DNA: TGTGCCAGCTCACCAACTACAGGGTCCGGGGAGCTGTTTTTT. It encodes CASSPTTGSGELFF.

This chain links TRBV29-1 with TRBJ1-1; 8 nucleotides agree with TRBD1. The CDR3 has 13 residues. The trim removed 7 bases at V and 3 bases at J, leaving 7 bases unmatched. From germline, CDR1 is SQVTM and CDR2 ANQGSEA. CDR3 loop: CSGDRGRDTEAFF. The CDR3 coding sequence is TGCAGCGGAGACAGGGGAAGGGACACTGAAGCTTTCTTT. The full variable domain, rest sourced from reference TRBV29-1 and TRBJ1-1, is SAVISQKPSRDICQRGTSLTIQCQVDSQVTMMFWYRQQPGQSLTLIATANQGSEATYESGFVIDKFPISRPNLTFSTLTVSNMSPEDSSIYLCSGDRGRDTEAFFGQGTRLTVV.

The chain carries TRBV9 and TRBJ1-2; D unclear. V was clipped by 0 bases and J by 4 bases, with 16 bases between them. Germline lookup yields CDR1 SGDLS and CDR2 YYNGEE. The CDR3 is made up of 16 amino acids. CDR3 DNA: TGTGCCAGCAGCGTAGCTGGGCCAGCCGAAGCCTATGGCTACACCTTC. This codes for CASSVAGPAEAYGYTF.

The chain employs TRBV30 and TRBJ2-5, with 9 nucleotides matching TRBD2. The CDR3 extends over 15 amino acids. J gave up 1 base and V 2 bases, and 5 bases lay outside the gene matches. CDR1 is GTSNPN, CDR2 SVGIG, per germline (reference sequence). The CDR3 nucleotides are TGTGCCTGGAGTAACACAGCGGGGGGCCAAGAGACCCAGTACTTC. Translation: CAWSNTAGGQETQYF.

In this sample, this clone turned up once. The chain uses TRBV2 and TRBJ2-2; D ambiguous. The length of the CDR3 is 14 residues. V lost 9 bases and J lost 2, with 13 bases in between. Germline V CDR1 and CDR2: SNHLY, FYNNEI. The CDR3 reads CASLWQRNTGELFF. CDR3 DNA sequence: TGTGCCAGTCTGTGGCAGCGAAACACCGGGGAGCTGTTTTTT.

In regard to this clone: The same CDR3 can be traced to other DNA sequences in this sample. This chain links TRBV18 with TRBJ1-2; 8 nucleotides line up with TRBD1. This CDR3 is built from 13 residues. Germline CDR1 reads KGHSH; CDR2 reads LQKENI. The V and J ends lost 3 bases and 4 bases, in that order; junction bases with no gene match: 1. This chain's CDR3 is CASSPDRVYGYTF. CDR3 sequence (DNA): TGTGCCAGCTCACCGGACAGGGTCTATGGCTACACCTTC.

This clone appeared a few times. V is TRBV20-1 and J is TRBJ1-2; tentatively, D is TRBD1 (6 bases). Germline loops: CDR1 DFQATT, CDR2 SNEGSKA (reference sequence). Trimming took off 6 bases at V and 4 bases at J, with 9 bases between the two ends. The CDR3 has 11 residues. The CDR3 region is CSALGGYGYTF. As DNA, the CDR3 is TGCAGTGCCCTAGGGGGCTATGGCTACACCTTC.

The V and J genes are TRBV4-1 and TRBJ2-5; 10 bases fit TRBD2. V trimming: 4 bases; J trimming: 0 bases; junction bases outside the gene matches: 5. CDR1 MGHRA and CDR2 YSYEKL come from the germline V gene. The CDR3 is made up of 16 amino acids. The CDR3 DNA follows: TGCGCCAGCAGCCGAGTCGGACTAGCGGACCAAGAGACCCAGTACTTC. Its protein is CASSRVGLADQETQYF.

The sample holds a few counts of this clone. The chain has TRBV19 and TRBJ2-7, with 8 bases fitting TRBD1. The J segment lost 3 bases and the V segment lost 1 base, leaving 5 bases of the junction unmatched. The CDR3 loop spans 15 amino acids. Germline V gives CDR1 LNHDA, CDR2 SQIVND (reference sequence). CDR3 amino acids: CASSIAGTGSYEQYF. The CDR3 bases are TGTGCCAGTAGTATAGCCGGGACAGGAAGCTACGAGCAGTACTTC.

This CDR3 reads CASRATQGARTEAFF. The CDR3 region has the DNA TGTGCCAGCAGAGCGACACAGGGGGCGAGGACTGAAGCTTTCTTT. The chain joins TRBV28 to TRBJ1-1, with 9 bases fitting TRBD1. The CDR3 loop spans 15 amino acids. The germline V gene has CDR1 MDHEN and CDR2 SYDVKM. Trimming removed 6 bases from V and 5 bases from J; junction bases left unmatched: 10. The variable domain in full, completed from reference TRBV28 and TRBJ1-1, reads DVKVTQSSRYLVKRTGEKVFLECVQDMDHENMFWYRQDPGLGLRLIYFSYDVKMKEKGDIPEGYSVSREKKERFSLILESASTNQTSMYLCASRATQGARTEAFFGQGTRLTVV.

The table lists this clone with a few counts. The CDR3 nucleotides read TGTGCCAGCAGCGCGCGGGACAGGAGCTACGAGCAGTACTTC. This gives the protein CASSARDRSYEQYF. V and J are TRBV11-2 and TRBJ2-7; TRBD1 aligns across 8 bases. This CDR3 region has 14 residues. CDR1 is SGHAT, CDR2 FQNNGV, per germline. The ends lost 5 bases at V and 3 bases at J; junction bases unmatched: 6.

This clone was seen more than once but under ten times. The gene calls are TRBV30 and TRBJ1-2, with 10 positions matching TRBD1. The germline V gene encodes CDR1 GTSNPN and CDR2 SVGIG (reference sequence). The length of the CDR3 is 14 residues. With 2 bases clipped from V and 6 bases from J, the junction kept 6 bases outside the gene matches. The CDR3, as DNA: TGTGCCTGGAGTCCGGACAGGGGGTTTGATGGCTACACCTTC. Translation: CAWSPDRGFDGYTF.

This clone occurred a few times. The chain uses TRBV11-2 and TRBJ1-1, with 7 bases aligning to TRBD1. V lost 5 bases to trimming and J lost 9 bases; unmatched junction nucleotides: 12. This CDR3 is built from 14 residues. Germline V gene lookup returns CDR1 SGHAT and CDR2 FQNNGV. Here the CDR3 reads CASSTIRGQAQAFF. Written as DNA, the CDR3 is TGTGCCAGCAGCACCATTCGTGGACAGGCGCAAGCTTTCTTT. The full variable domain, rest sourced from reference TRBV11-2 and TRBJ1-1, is EAGVAQSPRYKIIEKRQSVAFWCNPISGHATLYWYQQILGQGPKLLIQFQNNGVVDDSQLPKDRFSAERLKGVDSTLKIQPAKLEDSAVYLCASSTIRGQAQAFFGQGTRLTVV.

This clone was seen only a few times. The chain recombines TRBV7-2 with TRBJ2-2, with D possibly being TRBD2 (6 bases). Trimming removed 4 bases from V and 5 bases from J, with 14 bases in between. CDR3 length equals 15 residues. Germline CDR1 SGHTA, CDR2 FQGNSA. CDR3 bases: TGTGCCAGCAGCTCGGCGGGACGGGGAACCGGGGAGCTGTTTTTT. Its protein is CASSSAGRGTGELFF.

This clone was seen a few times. CDR3 coding DNA: TGTGCCAGCAGCGTAGTTCCCTCGAACACTGAAGCTTTCTTT. Protein product: CASSVVPSNTEAFF. The chain couples TRBV9 to TRBJ1-1; D not resolved. V was pared by 0 bases and J by 1 base, with 7 bases between. Germline V gene data show CDR1 as SGDLS and CDR2 as YYNGEE. This CDR3 comprises 14 residues.

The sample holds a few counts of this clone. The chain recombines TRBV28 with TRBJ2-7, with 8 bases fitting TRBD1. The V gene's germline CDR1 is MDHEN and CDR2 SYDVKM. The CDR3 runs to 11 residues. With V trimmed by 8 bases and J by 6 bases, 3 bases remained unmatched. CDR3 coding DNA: TGTGCCAGCTCACAGGGGGTCGAGCAGTACTTC. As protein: CASSQGVEQYF.

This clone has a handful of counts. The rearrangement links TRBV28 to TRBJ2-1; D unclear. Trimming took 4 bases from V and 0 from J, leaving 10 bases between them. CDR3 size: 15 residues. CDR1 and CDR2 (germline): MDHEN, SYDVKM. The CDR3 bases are TGTGCCAGCAGTTATGGCGGCAGCTCCTACAATGAGCAGTTCTTC. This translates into CASSYGGSSYNEQFF.

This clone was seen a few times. The CDR3 DNA reads as TGCGCCAGCAGTCAATTGGTCCAGAGGACCTACGAGCAGTACTTC. Its translation: CASSQLVQRTYEQYF. The chain is built from TRBV23-1 and TRBJ2-7; D remains unclear. TRBV23-1 is filed as an ORF, its function uncertain. Trimming shortened V by 1 base and J by 2 bases, and 12 bases separated the two germline ends. This CDR3 has 15 amino acids.

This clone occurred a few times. In DNA, the CDR3 is TGCAGCGTAGCGGGACAGGGCTCAGATACGCAGTATTTT. Translation: CSVAGQGSDTQYF. The chain links TRBV29-1 to TRBJ2-3; TRBD1 aligns across 9 bases. The CDR3 extends over 13 amino acids. Trimming cost V 6 bases and J 4 bases; bases outside gene matches: 5. Germline-derived CDR1 and CDR2 are SQVTM and ANQGSEA.